This TCR beta chain was recorded in a study of CD8+ T cells in alopecia areata. V shed 2 bases, J shed 5 bases, and the junction held 11 bases outside the gene matches. CDR3 length: 17 residues. Germline lookup yields CDR1 SGHTA and CDR2 FQGNSA. This clone was seen at least ten times. Isolated RNA was reverse transcribed into cDNA used as the sequencing template. Libraries were prepared by immunoSEQ multiplex PCR; TCRdb keeps only in-frame clonotypes and omits some of them. This sample has about 190,000 clones; 55% to 70% occur once, and the top ten carry 0.65% to 0.7%. Treatment given: oral pan-JAK inhibitor, 5-10 mg twice daily. Patients with alopecia areata provided lesional scalp punch biopsies as well as peripheral blood.

Sample: CD4+ T cells sorted from blood, taken at week 4, from a patient treated with tofacitinib. The sequence was obtained from a human donor with alopecia areata. The J gene is TRBJ2-2, the V gene TRBV7-2; 7 bases are a match to TRBD2. CDR3 sequence: CASSLRAGGSKTGELFF. CDR3 sequence (DNA): TGTGCCAGCAGCTTAAGGGCGGGCGGGAGCAAAACCGGGGAGCTGTTTTTT.